This T cell receptor beta chain originates from a study of blood T cell repertoires in COVID-19 (TCRdb year 2020). For the wider study: The collaborator samples originated in the United States, Italy and Spain and spanned the acute and convalescent phases of COVID-19. The material from the prospective study consisted of cDNA or gDNA derived from T cells, B-cell-depleted T cells, or PBMCs. Subjects who had been exposed to COVID-19, were actively infected with it, or had recovered from it provided the deeply sampled blood TCRbeta repertoires that made up the dataset. The repertoires were made available in a free public database intended to serve as a resource for research on the immune response to SARS-CoV-2. Samples were obtained from the ongoing ImmuneRACE study (first 160 participants) and from some 1,200 subjects provided by 6 global collaborators. The sample metadata nearly always contained a de-identified subject ID, COVID-19 status, age in years and sex. Where available, HLA class I and class II types were taken from metadata supplied by the sample provider and were not determined by assay-based typing.

TCRbeta CDR3 regions were amplified from genomic DNA by means of the immunoSEQ Assay, a bias-controlled multiplex PCR. The original methods were these. The number of nucleated cells in each sample was estimated from the amplification of reference gene primers within the assay. To quantify the absolute abundance of each unique TCRbeta CDR3 rearrangement, sequence reads were collapsed and filtered. Productive Simpson clonality was computed per sample as the square root of Simpson's diversity index over productive rearrangements. What TCRdb holds here is the immuneACCESS table cut down to in-frame rearrangements. Part of the clones is not present; checked against another copy, under half of the missing clones reflect an unresolved V gene, and the others are unexplained. V and J calls and clone size follow that table, whereas D and trimming were derived from the DNA. A total of about 380,000 clones appear in this sample, 80% to 90% of them only once. The ten largest clones represent 1% to 1.5% of the sample.

Enrolling through a virtual design, the prospective study's participants ranged in age from roughly 18 to 89 years and lived across some 22 United States geographic areas. To assign participants to cohorts, the prospective study relied on clinical history that participants themselves reported in a screening survey and a study questionnaire. Recovered participants in ImmuneRACE Cohort 3 were defined as having two consecutive negative NP/OP PCR tests, clearance from a healthcare professional, or resolution of symptoms. Mobile phlebotomists in the prospective study collected whole blood, serum and a nasopharyngeal or oropharyngeal swab from every participant. Over a 2-month period, participants in the prospective study had the option of providing additional blood draws and questionnaires. Before DNA extraction, blood samples from the prospective study were shipped at room temperature or frozen. Note on this clone: The antigen it binds to is not known. No quality values exist for individual bases; no much larger clone is one base distant.

Results and caveats for the whole study, not just this receptor: How much clinical and demographic metadata was included differed by source and by participant, and the metadata was provided uncurated.

Unmatched junction bases come to 8, with V trimmed by 5 bases and J by 2 bases. The CDR3 holds 15 amino acids from the cysteine to the phenylalanine. Only the CDR3 portion is preserved as DNA: 45 bases, with reading frame beginning at the first base. The germline V gene supplies CDR1 SGHTA and CDR2 FQGTGA. The TCR originated in a man younger than 45 who had recovered from COVID-19. The sample was PBMCs or T cells enriched from blood (not recorded which). Recombination connected TRBV7-3 to TRBJ1-2, and 7 bases in between align with TRBD1. The encoded CDR3 is CASSPRGQENYGYTF. The nucleotide sequence is given as TGTGCCAGCAGCCCCCGTGGACAGGAGAACTATGGCTACACCTTC.